This TCR beta chain was found in a study of T cell changes during pregnancy in multiple sclerosis. Produced via immunoSEQ multiplex PCR; TCRdb's table is partial and in-frame only. The sample includes over 20,000 clones, about 87% of them seen just once. Germline CDR1 SNHLY, CDR2 FYNNEI. V lost 5 bases to trimming and J lost 4 bases; unmatched junction nucleotides: 4. The CDR3 spans 13 residues. The receptor was derived from a female donor in good health, enrolled as a control in a pregnancy study. This sequence joins TRBV2 and TRBJ2-7, with TRBD1 matching 8 bases. Sequencing used CD8+ T cells from peripheral blood mononuclear cells, obtained in the second trimester of pregnancy. The CDR3: CASSSGGRYEQYF. Here the CDR3 DNA reads TGTGCCAGCAGTTCAGGGGGCAGGTACGAGCAGTACTTC. The entire variable domain, with the rest obtained from reference TRBV2 and TRBJ2-7, is as follows: EPEVTQTPSHQVTQMGQEVILRCVPISNHLYFYWYRQILGQKVEFLVSFYNNEISEKSEIFDDQFSVERPDGSNFTLKIRSTKLEDSAMYFCASSSGGRYEQYFGPGTRLTVT.